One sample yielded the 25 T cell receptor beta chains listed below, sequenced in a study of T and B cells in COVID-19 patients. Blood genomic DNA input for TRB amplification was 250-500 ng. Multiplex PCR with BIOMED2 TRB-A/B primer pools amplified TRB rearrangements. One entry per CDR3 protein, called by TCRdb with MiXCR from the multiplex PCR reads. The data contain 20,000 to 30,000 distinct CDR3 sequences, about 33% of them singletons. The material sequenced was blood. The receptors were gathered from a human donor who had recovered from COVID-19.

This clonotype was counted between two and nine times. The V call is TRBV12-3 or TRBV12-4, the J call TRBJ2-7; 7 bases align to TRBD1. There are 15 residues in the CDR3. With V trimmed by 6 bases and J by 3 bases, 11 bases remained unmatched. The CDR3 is CASSSPGTAVYEQYF. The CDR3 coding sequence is TGTGCCAGCAGCTCCCCCGGGACAGCGGTCTACGAGCAGTACTTC.

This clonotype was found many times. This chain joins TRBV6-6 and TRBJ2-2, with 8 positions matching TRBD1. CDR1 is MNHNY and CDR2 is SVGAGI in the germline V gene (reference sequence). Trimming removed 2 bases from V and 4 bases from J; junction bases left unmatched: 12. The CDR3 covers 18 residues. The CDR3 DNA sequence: TGTGCCAGCAGTTACCCCAAGGTGGTGACAGGGGCCACCGGGGAGCTGTTTTTT. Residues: CASSYPKVVTGATGELFF.

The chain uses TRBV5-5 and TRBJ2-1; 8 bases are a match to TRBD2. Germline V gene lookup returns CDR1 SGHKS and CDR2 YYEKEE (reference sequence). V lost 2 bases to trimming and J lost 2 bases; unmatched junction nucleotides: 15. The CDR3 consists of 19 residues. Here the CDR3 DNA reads TGTGCCAGCAGCTTATCCGGCATGGGCGGGGGGCCGACCTACAATGAGCAGTTCTTC. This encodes CASSLSGMGGGPTYNEQFF.

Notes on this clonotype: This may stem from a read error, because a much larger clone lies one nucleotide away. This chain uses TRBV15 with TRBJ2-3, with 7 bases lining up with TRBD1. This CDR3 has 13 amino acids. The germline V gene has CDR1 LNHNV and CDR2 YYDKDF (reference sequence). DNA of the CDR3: TGTGTCACCGGGCAGGGGGGCACAGATACGCAGTATTTT. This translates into CVTGQGGTDTQYF.

CDR3 loop: CASSFSSSNQPQHF. The CDR3 region has the DNA TGTGCCAGCAGTTTTTCATCGAGCAATCAGCCCCAGCATTTT. V is TRBV12-3 or TRBV12-4 and J is TRBJ1-5; no reliable D call. This CDR3 has 14 amino acids. The V gene lost 3 bases and the J gene lost 1 base, with 7 bases spanning the gap.

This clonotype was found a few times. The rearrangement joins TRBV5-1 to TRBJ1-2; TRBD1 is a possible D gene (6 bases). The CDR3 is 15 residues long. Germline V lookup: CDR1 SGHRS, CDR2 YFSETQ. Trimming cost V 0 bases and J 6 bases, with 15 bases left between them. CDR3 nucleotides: TGCGCCAGCAGCTTGGATGGGGGGCGCGTAAATGGCTACACCTTC. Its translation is CASSLDGGRVNGYTF.

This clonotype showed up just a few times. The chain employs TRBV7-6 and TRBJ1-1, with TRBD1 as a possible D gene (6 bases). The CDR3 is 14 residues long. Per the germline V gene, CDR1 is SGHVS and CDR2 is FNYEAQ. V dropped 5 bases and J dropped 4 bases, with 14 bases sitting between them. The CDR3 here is CASSLPQGTTEAFF. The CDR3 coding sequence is TGTGCCAGCAGCCTACCCCAGGGGACCACTGAAGCTTTCTTT. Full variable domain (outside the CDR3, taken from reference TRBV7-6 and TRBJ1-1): GAGVSQSPRYKVTKRGQDVALRCDPISGHVSLYWYRQALGQGPEFLTYFNYEAQQDKSGLPNDRFSAERPEGSISTLTIQRTEQRDSAMYRCASSLPQGTTEAFFGQGTRLTVV.

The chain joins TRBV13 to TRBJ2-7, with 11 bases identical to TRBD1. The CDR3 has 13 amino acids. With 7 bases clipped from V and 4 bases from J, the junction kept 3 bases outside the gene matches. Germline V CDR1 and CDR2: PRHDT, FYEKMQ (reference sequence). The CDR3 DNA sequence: TGTGCCAGCACCGGACAGGGGGCATACGAGCAGTACTTC. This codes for CASTGQGAYEQYF.

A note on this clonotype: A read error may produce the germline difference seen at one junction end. The CDR3 sequence is CASSQADGGENTGELFF. CDR3 nucleotides: TGCGCCAGCAGCCAAGCCGACGGGGGAGAGAACACCGGGGAGCTGTTTTTT. The chain combines TRBV4-2 with TRBJ2-2; a possible D gene is TRBD2 (6 bases). From germline, CDR1 is LGHNA and CDR2 YNFKEQ. This CDR3 contains 17 residues.

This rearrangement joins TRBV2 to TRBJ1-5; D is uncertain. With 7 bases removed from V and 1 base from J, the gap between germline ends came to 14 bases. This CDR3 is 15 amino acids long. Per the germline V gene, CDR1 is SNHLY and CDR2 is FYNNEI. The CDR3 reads CASNRGIGSNQPQHF. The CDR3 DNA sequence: TGTGCCAGCAATCGTGGGATCGGAAGCAATCAGCCCCAGCATTTT.

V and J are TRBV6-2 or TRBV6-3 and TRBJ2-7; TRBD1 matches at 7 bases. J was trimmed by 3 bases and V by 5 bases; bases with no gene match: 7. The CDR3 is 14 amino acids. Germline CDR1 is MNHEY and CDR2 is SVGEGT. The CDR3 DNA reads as TGTGCCAGCAGTCTGCTGGGACAGTTCTACGAGCAGTACTTC. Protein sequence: CASSLLGQFYEQYF.

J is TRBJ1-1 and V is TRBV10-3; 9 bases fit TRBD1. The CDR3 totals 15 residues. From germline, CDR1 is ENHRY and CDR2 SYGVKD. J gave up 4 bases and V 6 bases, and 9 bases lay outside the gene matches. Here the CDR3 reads CAISPQGALSTEAFF. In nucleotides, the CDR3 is TGTGCCATCAGCCCACAGGGGGCGCTTAGCACTGAAGCTTTCTTT.

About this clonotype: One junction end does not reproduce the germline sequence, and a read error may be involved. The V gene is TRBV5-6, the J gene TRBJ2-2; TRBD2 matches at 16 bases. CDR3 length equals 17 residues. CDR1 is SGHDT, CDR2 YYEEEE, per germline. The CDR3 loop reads CASSLGTSGRANGELFF. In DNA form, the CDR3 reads TGCGCCAGCAGCCTCGGGACTAGCGGGAGGGCCAACGGGGAGCTGTTTTTT.

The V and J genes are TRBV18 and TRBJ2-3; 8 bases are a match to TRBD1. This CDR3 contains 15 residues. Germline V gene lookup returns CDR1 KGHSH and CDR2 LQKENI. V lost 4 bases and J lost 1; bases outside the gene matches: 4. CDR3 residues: CASSLGQGRTDTQYF. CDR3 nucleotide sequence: TGTGCCAGCTCACTAGGACAGGGCCGCACAGATACGCAGTATTTT.

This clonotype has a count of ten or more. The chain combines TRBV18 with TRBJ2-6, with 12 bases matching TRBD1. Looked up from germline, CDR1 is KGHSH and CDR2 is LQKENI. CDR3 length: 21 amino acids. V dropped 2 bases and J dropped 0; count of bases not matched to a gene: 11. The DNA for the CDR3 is TGTGCCAGCTCACCAAAGATTCGGGGGACAGGGGGCGGCTCTGGGGCCAACGTCCTGACTTTC. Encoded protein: CASSPKIRGTGGGSGANVLTF.

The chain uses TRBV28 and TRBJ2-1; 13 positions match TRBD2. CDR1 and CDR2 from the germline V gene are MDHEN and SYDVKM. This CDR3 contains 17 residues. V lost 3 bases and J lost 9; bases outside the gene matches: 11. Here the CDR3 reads CASSLGLLAGGHVEQFF. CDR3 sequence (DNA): TGTGCCAGCAGTTTGGGGTTACTAGCGGGAGGGCATGTTGAGCAGTTCTTC.

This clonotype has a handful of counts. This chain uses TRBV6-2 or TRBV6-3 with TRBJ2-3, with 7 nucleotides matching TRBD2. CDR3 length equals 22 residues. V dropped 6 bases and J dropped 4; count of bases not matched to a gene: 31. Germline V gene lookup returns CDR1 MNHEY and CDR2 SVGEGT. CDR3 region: CASRSPGVTLARERSGADTQYF. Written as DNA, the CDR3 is TGTGCCAGCAGATCACCCGGCGTGACACTAGCGCGGGAGAGGTCAGGTGCAGATACGCAGTATTTT.

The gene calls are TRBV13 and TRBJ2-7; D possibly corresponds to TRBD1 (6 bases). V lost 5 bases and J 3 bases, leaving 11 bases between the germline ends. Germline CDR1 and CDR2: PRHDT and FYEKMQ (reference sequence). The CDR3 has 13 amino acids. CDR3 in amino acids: CASSPRDNYEQYF. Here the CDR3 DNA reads TGTGCCAGCAGCCCCCGGGACAACTACGAGCAGTACTTC.

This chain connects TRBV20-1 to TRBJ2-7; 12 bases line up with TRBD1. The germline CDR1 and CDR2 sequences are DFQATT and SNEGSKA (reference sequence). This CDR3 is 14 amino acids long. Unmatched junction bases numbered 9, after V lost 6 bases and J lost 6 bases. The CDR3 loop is CSATAGTGGREQYF. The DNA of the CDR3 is TGCAGTGCGACCGCCGGGACAGGGGGCCGCGAGCAGTACTTC.

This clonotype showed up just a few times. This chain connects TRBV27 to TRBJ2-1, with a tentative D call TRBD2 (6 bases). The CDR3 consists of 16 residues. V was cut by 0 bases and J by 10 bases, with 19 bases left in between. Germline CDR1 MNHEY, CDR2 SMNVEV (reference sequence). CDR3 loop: CASSLSAGLGLHEQFF. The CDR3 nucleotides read TGTGCCAGCAGTTTATCCGCGGGACTCGGACTCCACGAGCAGTTCTTC.

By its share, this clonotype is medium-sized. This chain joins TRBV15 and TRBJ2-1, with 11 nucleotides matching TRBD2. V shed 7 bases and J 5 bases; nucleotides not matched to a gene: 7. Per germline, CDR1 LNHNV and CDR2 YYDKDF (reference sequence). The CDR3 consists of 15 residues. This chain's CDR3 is CATNPTSGVHNEQFF. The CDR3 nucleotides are TGTGCCACCAACCCGACTAGCGGGGTCCACAATGAGCAGTTCTTC.

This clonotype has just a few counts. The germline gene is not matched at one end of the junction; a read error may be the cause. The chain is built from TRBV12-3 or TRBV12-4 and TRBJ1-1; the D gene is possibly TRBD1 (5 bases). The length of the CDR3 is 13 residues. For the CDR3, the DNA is TGTGCCAGCACCTGGGCAGGGAACGCTGAAGCTTTCTTT. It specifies CASTWAGNAEAFF.

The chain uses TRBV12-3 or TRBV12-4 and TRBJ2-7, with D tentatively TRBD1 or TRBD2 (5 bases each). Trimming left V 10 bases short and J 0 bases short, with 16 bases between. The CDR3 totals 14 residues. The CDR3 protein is CATRGETGSYEQYF. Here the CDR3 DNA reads TGTGCCACCAGAGGGGAAACAGGCTCCTACGAGCAGTACTTC.

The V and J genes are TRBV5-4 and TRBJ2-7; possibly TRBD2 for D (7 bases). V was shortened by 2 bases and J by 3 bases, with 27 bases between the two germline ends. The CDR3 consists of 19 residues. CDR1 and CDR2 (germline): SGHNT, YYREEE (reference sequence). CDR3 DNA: TGTGCCAGCAGCTTAGGGGGGAAACGGGACGCGAGGGAGGGCTACGAGCAGTACTTC. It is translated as CASSLGGKRDAREGYEQYF. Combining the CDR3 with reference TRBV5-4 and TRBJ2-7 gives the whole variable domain ETGVTQSPTHLIKTRGQQVTLRCSSQSGHNTVSWYQQALGQGPQFIFQYYREEENGRGNFPPRFSGLQFPNYSSELNVNALELDDSALYLCASSLGGKRDAREGYEQYFGPGTRLTVT.

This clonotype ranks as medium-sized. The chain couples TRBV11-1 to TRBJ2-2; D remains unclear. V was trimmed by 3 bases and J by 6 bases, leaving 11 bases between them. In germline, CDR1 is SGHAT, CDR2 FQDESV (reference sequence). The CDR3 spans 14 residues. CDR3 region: CASSFGRVPGELFF. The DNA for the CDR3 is TGTGCCAGCAGCTTCGGACGCGTACCCGGGGAGCTGTTTTTT.